Listed here are 31 T cell receptor beta chains from one sample, sequenced in a study of T cells generated in artificial thymic organoids. What these receptors recognize is not known. Artificial thymic organoids aggregated human hematopoietic stem and progenitor cells with human DLL1-expressing MS5 murine stromal cells. FACS-sorted CD34+CD3- hematopoietic stem and progenitor cells, with residual T cells removed, seeded the organoids. Reverse primers in the TRAC or TRBC constant regions drove separate semi-nested PCRs for TCRalpha and TCRbeta. TCRdb recomputed calls from the 5' RACE reads with MiXCR, one row per CDR3 protein. Here the sample spans roughly 5,300 distinct CDR3 sequences, 25% being singletons. Sequencing was performed on naive CD8+ T cells grown in artificial thymic organoids from cord blood stem and progenitor cells. Subset denoted: CD3+TCRalphabeta+CD8SP T cells; for blood, CD45RO-CCR7+ naive CD8+ T cells. These receptors were collected from a human donor who gave cord blood stem cells for thymic organoid culture, a cardiac surgery patient who gave postnatal thymus, or a blood donor (not recorded which).

The chain recombines TRBV12-3 or TRBV12-4 with TRBJ1-5, with D perhaps matching TRBD1 (5 bases). The CDR3 covers 16 residues. The V end lost 0 bases, the J end lost 1 base, and 10 bases lay between the germline ends. CDR3 nucleotides: TGTGCCAGCAGTTTAGCAGGGGCGAAGAGCAATCAGCCCCAGCATTTT. Protein: CASSLAGAKSNQPQHF.

This clonotype has only a few counts. This sequence joins TRBV5-4 and TRBJ1-2; 7 bases are a match to TRBD1. The CDR3 runs 12 residues. Germline V gene data show CDR1 as SGHNT and CDR2 as YYREEE (reference sequence). Trimming removed 4 bases from V and 7 bases from J; junction bases left unmatched: 4. The CDR3 sequence is CASSEGAGGYTF. In DNA form, the CDR3 reads TGTGCCAGCAGCGAGGGGGCGGGTGGCTACACCTTC.

Judged by abundance, this clonotype is medium-sized. V and J are TRBV24-1 and TRBJ2-2; D not certain. The CDR3 runs to 14 residues. V was pared by 1 base and J by 3 bases, with 5 bases between. CDR1 KGHDR and CDR2 SFDVKD come from the germline V gene. The CDR3 nucleotides read TGTGCCACCAGTGATTTCCAGGACACCGGGGAGCTGTTTTTT. Translating it yields CATSDFQDTGELFF.

In its sample, this clonotype is medium-sized (0.01 to 0.1%). The chain joins TRBV2 to TRBJ1-5, with TRBD1 matching over 7 bases. Germline V lookup: CDR1 SNHLY, CDR2 FYNNEI. The CDR3 sequence is 16 residues long. The ends lost 0 bases at V and 5 bases at J; junction bases unmatched: 7. The CDR3 here is CASSEAQGGRDQPQHF. The CDR3 DNA follows: TGTGCCAGCAGTGAAGCCCAGGGGGGTAGAGATCAGCCCCAGCATTTT.

This chain connects TRBV28 to TRBJ2-7, with D uncertain. In germline, CDR1 is MDHEN, CDR2 SYDVKM. The CDR3 is 12 amino acids. Trimming left V 4 bases short and J 3 bases short, with 7 bases between. The CDR3 bases are TGTGCCAGCAGTTCGTGGGGCTACGAGCAGTACTTC. Its translation is CASSSWGYEQYF.

In its sample, this clonotype ranks as medium-sized. The rearrangement joins TRBV9 to TRBJ2-2; TRBD2 matches 15 bases. CDR1 and CDR2 (germline): SGDLS, YYNGEE. The CDR3 extends over 19 amino acids. Germline trimming cut 0 bases from V and 1 base from J; bases unmatched to any gene: 4. The CDR3 loop is CASSVVPGLAGGNTGELFF. CDR3 coding DNA: TGTGCCAGCAGCGTAGTTCCGGGACTAGCGGGGGGGAACACCGGGGAGCTGTTTTTT.

This sequence joins TRBV7-4 and TRBJ2-3, with D possibly being TRBD1 or TRBD2 (5 bases each). Germline assignment: CDR1 SGHVT and CDR2 SQSDAQ. The ends were cut back, 5 bases at V and 0 bases at J, with 12 bases in the middle. This CDR3 comprises 15 residues. CDR3 residues: CASSPGTGSTDTQYF. The DNA of the CDR3 is TGTGCCAGCAGCCCGGGGACGGGCAGCACAGATACGCAGTATTTT.

A remark on this clonotype: The CDR3 ends on some other residue instead of the conserved phenylalanine or tryptophan, so this is likely a read error. The chain is built from TRBV30 and TRBJ1-1; D is uncertain. CDR3 length: 13 amino acids. Trimming left V 1 base short and J 5 bases short, with 11 bases between. The germline V gene has CDR1 GTSNPN and CDR2 SVGIG (reference sequence). The CDR3 bases are TGTGCCTGGAGTGCCCTGTTTAGGACTGAAGCTTTCCTT. It codes for CAWSALFRTEAFL.

This clonotype is termed medium-sized (0.01 to 0.1%). The chain links TRBV12-3 or TRBV12-4 to TRBJ1-3, with TRBD1 matching 7 bases. CDR3 length: 15 amino acids. After removal of 1 base from V and 2 bases from J, the junction contained 2 bases not matched to a gene. The chain's CDR3 is CASSLEGAPGNTIYF. CDR3 DNA: TGTGCCAGCAGTTTAGAGGGGGCGCCTGGAAACACCATATATTTT.

This clonotype counts as medium-sized. The chain joins TRBV11-2 to TRBJ2-7; 10 bases line up with TRBD1. The CDR3 is 15 residues long. V shed 3 bases and J 2 bases; nucleotides not matched to a gene: 4. Germline assignment: CDR1 SGHAT and CDR2 FQNNGV. For the CDR3, the DNA is TGTGCCAGCAGCTTTTCGGGACAGGGGACCTACGAGCAGTACTTC. It specifies CASSFSGQGTYEQYF. Full variable domain (rest looked up from reference TRBV11-2 and TRBJ2-7): EAGVAQSPRYKIIEKRQSVAFWCNPISGHATLYWYQQILGQGPKLLIQFQNNGVVDDSQLPKDRFSAERLKGVDSTLKIQPAKLEDSAVYLCASSFSGQGTYEQYFGPGTRLTVT.

V gene TRBV2 combines with J gene TRBJ1-1, with a possible D match to TRBD1 (5 bases). CDR3 length: 15 amino acids. The ends were cut back, 7 bases at V and 3 bases at J, with 18 bases in the middle. Germline assignment: CDR1 SNHLY and CDR2 FYNNEI. The CDR3, as DNA: TGTGCCAGCACCTCCACGGTGGGGCGGGACACTGAAGCTTTCTTT. Translated: CASTSTVGRDTEAFF.

On this clonotype itself: A much larger clone is a single base away; this may be a read error. The CDR3 spells CASSFGGYSNQPQRF. CDR3 sequence (DNA): TGCGCCAGCAGCTTCGGGGGCTATAGCAATCAGCCCCAGCGTTTT. This chain links TRBV5-1 with TRBJ1-5, with D perhaps TRBD1 (6 bases). In germline, CDR1 is SGHRS, CDR2 YFSETQ. The CDR3 has 15 amino acids.

This clonotype is categorized as medium-sized (0.01 to 0.1%). The rearrangement joins TRBV4-3 to TRBJ2-7; unclear D gene. This CDR3 contains 14 residues. The V gene's germline CDR1 is LGHNA and CDR2 YSLEER. V was cut by 4 bases and J by 0 bases, with 10 bases left in between. CDR3: CASSLARVSYEQYF. Here the CDR3 DNA reads TGCGCCAGCAGCCTTGCAAGGGTCTCCTACGAGCAGTACTTC.

Relative to its sample, this clonotype is medium-sized. The chain combines TRBV5-1 with TRBJ2-5, with 8 bases lining up with TRBD1. Germline CDR1 reads SGHRS; CDR2 reads YFSETQ. With V trimmed by 4 bases and J by 7 bases, 9 bases remained unmatched. CDR3 length equals 14 residues. CDR3 sequence: CASSPGQGEVTQYF. CDR3 in DNA: TGCGCCAGCAGCCCTGGACAGGGCGAAGTGACCCAGTACTTC. The full variable domain, with the rest looked up from reference TRBV5-1 and TRBJ2-5, is KAGVTQTPRYLIKTRGQQVTLSCSPISGHRSVSWYQQTPGQGLQFLFEYFSETQRNKGNFPGRFSGRQFSNSRSEMNVSTLELGDSALYLCASSPGQGEVTQYFGPGTRLLVL.

This clonotype was seen more than once but under ten times. The gene calls are TRBV6-6 and TRBJ2-2, with D perhaps assigned TRBD1 or TRBD2 (5 bases each). V shed 6 bases and J shed 2 bases, with 19 bases lying between them. The germline gives CDR1 MNHNY, CDR2 SVGAGI (reference sequence). The CDR3 spans 17 residues. CDR3 sequence: CASSRHGGGSNTGELFF. The CDR3 coding sequence is TGTGCCAGCAGCCGACACGGTGGGGGAAGCAACACCGGGGAGCTGTTTTTT.

This clonotype is medium-sized by share. The rearrangement joins TRBV4-1 to TRBJ2-6, with a possible D match to TRBD2 (6 bases). V shed 1 base and J shed 0 bases, with 22 bases lying between them. The germline V gene has CDR1 MGHRA and CDR2 YSYEKL. CDR3 size: 21 residues. The CDR3 nucleotides are TGCGCCAGCAGCCAAGGGAGGGGTTGTGGGAGTGAGAGCTCTGGGGCCAACGTCCTGACTTTC. Protein: CASSQGRGCGSESSGANVLTF.

A few counts support this clonotype. V gene TRBV12-3 or TRBV12-4 combines with J gene TRBJ2-5; D may be TRBD2 (6 bases). The CDR3 has 15 residues. With 4 bases removed from V and 4 bases from J, the gap between germline ends came to 16 bases. CDR3 residues: CASSSTGASRETQYF. The CDR3 DNA reads as TGTGCCAGCAGTTCCACGGGAGCTAGTCGAGAGACCCAGTACTTC.

J is TRBJ2-3 and V is TRBV24-1, with D maybe TRBD2 (5 bases). Germline loops: CDR1 KGHDR, CDR2 SFDVKD. With 5 bases removed from V and 4 bases from J, the gap between germline ends came to 15 bases. The CDR3 is 15 residues long. CDR3 in DNA: TGTGCCACCAGTGTAGGCTGGACTGACTCAGATACGCAGTATTTT. It specifies CATSVGWTDSDTQYF.

This clonotype was seen more than once but under ten times. The rearrangement uses TRBV20-1 and TRBJ2-7; no clear D gene. The germline gives CDR1 DFQATT, CDR2 SNEGSKA (reference sequence). Trimming shortened V by 3 bases and J by 3 bases, and 9 bases separated the two germline ends. This CDR3 has 12 residues. The CDR3 protein is CSARATFYEQYF. CDR3 bases: TGCAGTGCTAGGGCGACTTTCTACGAGCAGTACTTC.

The chain links TRBV10-3 to TRBJ2-7; D is unclear. The V gene lost 2 bases and the J gene lost 3 bases, with 8 bases spanning the gap. Germline V gene sequence: CDR1 ENHRY, CDR2 SYGVKD. This CDR3 comprises 13 residues. The CDR3 reads CAISERRLYEQYF. The CDR3 coding sequence is TGTGCCATCAGTGAGCGACGGCTCTACGAGCAGTACTTC.

As for this clonotype: At one of its ends the junction is not consistent with the germline gene, which may arise from a read error. The chain uses TRBV7-9 and TRBJ1-1; tentatively, D is TRBD1 (6 bases). The CDR3 extends over 17 amino acids. Germline CDR1 and CDR2: SEHNR and FQNEAQ (reference sequence). Written as DNA, the CDR3 is TGTACCAGCAGCTTAGCGCCCTCGACAGGCGCTAACACTGAAGCTTTCTTT. This codes for CTSSLAPSTGANTEAFF.

This chain connects TRBV27 to TRBJ1-5; D gene uncertain. This CDR3 is built from 12 residues. Trimming left V 5 bases short and J 4 bases short, with 6 bases between. Germline loops: CDR1 MNHEY, CDR2 SMNVEV (reference sequence). CDR3 residues: CASSSGNQPQHF. The CDR3 DNA reads as TGTGCCAGCAGTAGCGGTAATCAGCCCCAGCATTTT.

This clonotype was detected a few times. The chain is built from TRBV5-1 and TRBJ2-1, with D perhaps matching TRBD1 (5 bases). CDR1 is SGHRS, CDR2 YFSETQ, per germline. The CDR3 runs to 14 residues. V was trimmed by 1 base and J by 9 bases, leaving 14 bases between them. This chain's CDR3 is CASSLWPGQREQFF. In DNA form, the CDR3 reads TGCGCCAGCAGCTTGTGGCCAGGGCAGCGTGAGCAGTTCTTC.

This clonotype is deemed medium-sized. V is TRBV4-1 and J is TRBJ1-2; tentative D call: TRBD1 (5 bases). This CDR3 has 16 residues. Germline V gives CDR1 MGHRA, CDR2 YSYEKL. Trimming removed 4 bases at V and 4 bases at J, with 19 bases between. For the CDR3, the DNA is TGCGCCAGCAGCCCTTTTGGGACCCTGGGGCCCTATGGCTACACCTTC. As protein: CASSPFGTLGPYGYTF.

About this clonotype: A much more abundant neighbour one base away suggests this may be a read error. V is TRBV6-2 or TRBV6-3 and J is TRBJ1-1; no clear D gene. Germline V gives CDR1 MNHEY, CDR2 SVGEGT. The CDR3 has 13 residues. The CDR3 DNA reads as TGTGCCGGCAGTTCGACGGCGTGGACTGAAGCTTTCTTT. Its protein product is CAGSSTAWTEAFF.

On this clonotype: Possible read error: a much larger clone is one base away. V is TRBV4-3 and J is TRBJ2-2; tentatively, D is TRBD2 (5 bases). CDR1 LGHNA and CDR2 YSLEER come from the germline V gene. The CDR3 has 14 residues. CDR3 residues: CAGSPGSNTGELFF. CDR3 bases: TGCGCCGGCAGCCCGGGGTCGAACACCGGGGAGCTGTTTTTT.

This clonotype is classed as medium-sized. Germline and junction disagree at one end, which may indicate a read error. The chain uses TRBV29-1 and TRBJ2-3, with 8 bases aligning to TRBD2. The CDR3 has 9 amino acids. Germline CDR1 SQVTM, CDR2 ANQGSEA. The CDR3 here is CSVSGTRDF. The CDR3 DNA sequence: TGCAGCGTCTCCGGGACTAGGGATTTT.

This clonotype has ten or more counts. The V call is TRBV2, the J call TRBJ2-7, with a weak D call TRBD2 (5 bases). The V and J ends lost 5 bases and 0 bases respectively, with 11 bases between them. CDR3 length equals 14 residues. Germline CDR1 and CDR2: SNHLY and FYNNEI. CDR3 DNA sequence: TGTGCCAGCAGTTACCGGACTGGCTCCTACGAGCAGTACTTC. Protein sequence: CASSYRTGSYEQYF.

The J gene is TRBJ1-2, the V gene TRBV20-1, with a tentative D call TRBD1 (5 bases). Germline lookup yields CDR1 DFQATT and CDR2 SNEGSKA (reference sequence). CDR3 size: 12 residues. Trimming removed 5 bases at V and 8 bases at J, with 15 bases between. The CDR3 coding sequence is TGCAGTGCTCTAGGAGGGACCTTGGGCTACACCTTC. Encoded protein: CSALGGTLGYTF.

This clonotype is classed as medium-sized. At one boundary the junction diverges from the germline segment, which might be a read error. The J gene is TRBJ1-1, the V gene TRBV5-1; D gene unclear. CDR3 length: 11 residues. CDR1 SGHRS and CDR2 YFSETQ come from the germline V gene. The CDR3 loop reads CASSLPREGFF. The CDR3 DNA reads as TGCGCCAGCAGCTTGCCCCGGGAAGGTTTCTTT.

By share, this clonotype ranks as medium-sized. V is TRBV28 and J is TRBJ2-4; maybe TRBD1 (6 bases). CDR1 MDHEN and CDR2 SYDVKM come from the germline V gene. The CDR3 length is 16 residues. V dropped 5 bases and J dropped 2 bases, with 16 bases sitting between them. CDR3 sequence: CASSLYSRGTKNIQYF. The CDR3, as DNA: TGTGCCAGCAGTCTCTACAGCAGGGGAACCAAAAACATTCAGTACTTC.